This TCR beta chain emerged from a study of CD8+ T cells in alopecia areata. The wider study: It was oral tofacitinib, at 5 to 10 mg twice daily, that treated patients received.

RNA was extracted and reverse transcribed into cDNA as the sequencing template. Produced via immunoSEQ multiplex PCR; TCRdb's table is partial and in-frame only. The repertoire consists of 250,000 to 300,000 clones, with 58% occurring once and the leading ten covering about 1.8%. Trimming at V came to 6 bases and at J to 7 bases, leaving 7 bases not matched to a gene. Germline V CDR1 and CDR2: MNHEY, SVGAGI. The CDR3 loop spans 13 amino acids. Treatment indicated: oral pan-JAK inhibitor, 5-10 mg twice daily. This clone appeared a few times. Here the sequenced sample was CD4+ T cells sorted from blood, taken at week 24, from a patient treated with tofacitinib. The rearrangement joins TRBV6-5 to TRBJ2-7, with TRBD1 identical over 9 bases. The sequence was collected from a human donor with alopecia areata. The CDR3: CASSGTGQEEQYF. Here the CDR3 DNA reads TGTGCCAGCAGCGGGACAGGGCAAGAAGAGCAGTACTTC.